The 13 T cell receptor beta chains below all came from one sample that was sequenced in a study of CD8 T cells in Susac syndrome (dated by TCRdb to between 2018 and 2021). The library was built by means of the immunoSEQ multiplex PCR assay. RNA was extracted using the RNeasy kit, and about 0.45 to 1 ug of the RNA was reverse transcribed with random hexamers. TCRdb reran the public reads through fastp at Q25 and MiXCR, keeping productive beta chains. Each CDR3 protein gets just one entry, which takes the most common genes and DNA from the rows behind it. Within this sample are fewer than 350,000 distinct CDR3 sequences, with 89% of them counted one time only. The ten largest clones take up around 0.18% of the sample. Sequencing was done on a sample of CD8+ T cells from PBMCs. These receptors were taken from a human donor with multiple sclerosis.

J is TRBJ2-3 and V is TRBV29-1, with 8 bases identical to TRBD2. Germline CDR1 is SQVTM and CDR2 is ANQGSEA. The ends lost 0 bases at V and 0 bases at J; junction bases unmatched: 5. This CDR3 is 16 amino acids long. CDR3 in DNA: TGCAGCGTTGAAGAGGCTGGACTAGCTAGCACAGATACGCAGTATTTT. Translated, it gives CSVEEAGLASTDTQYF.

The V call is TRBV27, the J call TRBJ2-7; D unresolved. Trimming pared 3 bases from V and 3 bases from J, leaving 9 bases between. The CDR3 spans 13 residues. Per germline, CDR1 MNHEY and CDR2 SMNVEV (reference sequence). Written as DNA, the CDR3 is TGTGCCAGCAGTTTGCCAGGTGGCTACGAGCAGTACTTC. As protein: CASSLPGGYEQYF.

V gene TRBV24-1 combines with J gene TRBJ1-1; the D is unclear. The CDR3 runs 13 residues. Per the germline V gene, CDR1 is KGHDR and CDR2 is SFDVKD. The germline V and J ends were trimmed by 4 bases and 1 base, with 6 bases remaining between them. The CDR3 sequence: CATSETENTEAFF. In nucleotides, the CDR3 is TGTGCCACCAGTGAAACAGAGAACACTGAAGCTTTCTTT.

The V call is TRBV18, the J call TRBJ1-2, with 11 positions matching TRBD1. V lost 6 bases, J lost 0 bases, and 6 bases stayed unmatched. This CDR3 has 16 residues. Looked up from germline, CDR1 is KGHSH and CDR2 is LQKENI. CDR3 bases: TGTGCCAGCTCTCCGGGACAGGGGGAAACTAACTATGGCTACACCTTC. Translated: CASSPGQGETNYGYTF.

This chain uses TRBV7-9 with TRBJ1-1, with unresolved D. V was trimmed by 1 base and J by 4 bases, leaving 13 bases between them. This CDR3 is built from 15 residues. Germline V gene sequence: CDR1 SEHNR, CDR2 FQNEAQ (reference sequence). The chain's CDR3 is CASSLGPLGFTEAFF. CDR3 coding DNA: TGTGCCAGCAGCTTAGGGCCCCTTGGGTTCACTGAAGCTTTCTTT.

The rearrangement links TRBV7-2 to TRBJ2-7; 11 nucleotides align to TRBD2. The CDR3 is 15 amino acids. Trimming at V came to 5 bases and at J to 4 bases, leaving 7 bases not matched to a gene. Germline-derived CDR1 and CDR2 are SGHTA and FQGNSA. CDR3 coding DNA: TGTGCCAGCAGCCCACGACTAGCGGGAAGGTACGAGCAGTACTTC. It codes for CASSPRLAGRYEQYF.

This clonotype was counted once. CDR3 amino acids: CASRPRTALNTEAFF. The DNA of the CDR3 is TGCGCCAGCAGACCGAGGACAGCTCTGAACACTGAAGCTTTCTTT. The chain recombines TRBV4-1 with TRBJ1-1; tentative D call: TRBD1 (6 bases). The CDR3 is 15 residues long. Germline loops: CDR1 MGHRA, CDR2 YSYEKL. V was clipped by 6 bases and J by 0 bases, with 14 bases between them.

This rearrangement joins TRBV13 to TRBJ2-1; D is unclear. Germline assignment: CDR1 PRHDT and CDR2 FYEKMQ (reference sequence). The ends were cut back, 2 bases at V and 6 bases at J, with 17 bases in the middle. This CDR3 region has 16 residues. The CDR3 spells CASSLNLWVRLNEQFF. Here the CDR3 DNA reads TGTGCCAGCAGCTTAAACCTTTGGGTAAGGCTCAATGAGCAGTTCTTC. Complete variable domain (other parts from reference TRBV13 and TRBJ2-1): AAGVIQSPRHLIKEKRETATLKCYPIPRHDTVYWYQQGPGQDPQFLISFYEKMQSDKGSIPDRFSAQQFSDYHSELNMSSLELGDSALYFCASSLNLWVRLNEQFFGPGTRLTVL.

This chain connects TRBV24-1 to TRBJ1-2; D gene ambiguous. Germline loops: CDR1 KGHDR, CDR2 SFDVKD. The CDR3 sequence is 14 residues long. Trimming took off 4 bases at V and 8 bases at J, with 16 bases between the two ends. The DNA for the CDR3 is TGTGCCACCAGTGACCCAGAAGAAGACCGGGGCTACACCTTC. Protein: CATSDPEEDRGYTF.

The chain uses TRBV4-1 and TRBJ1-2; no definite D call. The germline V gene has CDR1 MGHRA and CDR2 YSYEKL. CDR3 length: 15 residues. Trimming cost V 0 bases and J 8 bases, with 16 bases left between them. CDR3 sequence reads: CASSQELGLAEGYTF. CDR3 nucleotide sequence: TGCGCCAGCAGCCAAGAATTGGGCTTGGCAGAGGGCTACACCTTC.

The chain uses TRBV19 and TRBJ2-7; no clear D. V gave up 5 bases and J gave up 0 bases, with 11 bases separating them. The CDR3 covers 14 residues. CDR1 is LNHDA and CDR2 is SQIVND in the germline V gene (reference sequence). CDR3 sequence reads: CASSAGLSSYEQYF. CDR3 coding DNA: TGTGCCAGTAGTGCAGGCCTGAGCTCCTACGAGCAGTACTTC.

The rearrangement links TRBV7-3 to TRBJ2-5; the match to TRBD2 covers 11 bases. Unmatched junction bases numbered 3, after V lost 4 bases and J lost 2 bases. This CDR3 comprises 15 residues. The germline gives CDR1 SGHTA, CDR2 FQGTGA. The CDR3 loop reads CASSSGLAEQETQYF. CDR3 DNA: TGTGCCAGCAGCTCGGGACTAGCGGAACAAGAGACCCAGTACTTC.

The chain joins TRBV29-1 to TRBJ2-7, with a weak D call TRBD1 (6 bases). The germline gives CDR1 SQVTM, CDR2 ANQGSEA. V lost 0 bases to trimming and J lost 3 bases, with 9 bases between them. This CDR3 has 13 residues. DNA of the CDR3: TGCAGCGTTGAAGAACCAGGGGTCTACGAGCAGTACTTC. It translates to CSVEEPGVYEQYF.